This T cell receptor (beta chain) was obtained from a study of blood T cell repertoires in COVID-19. V lost 1 base and J lost 4, with 14 bases in between. Germline V gene data show CDR1 as LGHNA and CDR2 as YNFKEQ. This CDR3 has 16 amino acids. Sequencing used immunoSEQ multiplex PCR; TCRdb keeps in-frame clones, though not all of them. The sample has about 130,000 clones; 79% are singletons. The genes are TRBV4-2 and TRBJ1-3; D is possibly TRBD1 (5 bases). The receptor comes from a man between 40 and 49 years old with active or convalescent COVID-19. The sample taken for sequencing was peripheral blood. The CDR3 nucleotides are TGTGCCAGCAGCCAAGGCCACACGCGGGGGGGAAACACCATATATTTT. As protein: CASSQGHTRGGNTIYF.